The next 25 T cell receptor beta chains were all read from a single sample in a study of blood T cell repertoires in COVID-19. The table came from immunoSEQ multiplex PCR; TCRdb's copy has only in-frame clones and leaves some out. The repertoire holds around 52,000 clones, approximately 90% seen once, with around 20% in the top ten. The sequencing input was peripheral blood. These receptors all stem from an elderly woman with COVID-19, enrolled during active disease.

There are a few counts of this clone. The gene calls are TRBV7-6 and TRBJ2-1; maybe TRBD2 (6 bases). This CDR3 region has 14 residues. Germline loops: CDR1 SGHVS, CDR2 FNYEAQ. The V and J ends lost 1 base and 5 bases respectively, with 9 bases between them. The CDR3 sequence is CASSLERADNEQFF. DNA of the CDR3: TGTGCCAGCAGCTTAGAGCGGGCGGACAATGAGCAGTTCTTC. Filled out from reference TRBV7-6 and TRBJ2-1, the complete variable domain reads GAGVSQSPRYKVTKRGQDVALRCDPISGHVSLYWYRQALGQGPEFLTYFNYEAQQDKSGLPNDRFSAERPEGSISTLTIQRTEQRDSAMYRCASSLERADNEQFFGPGTRLTVL.

The chain couples TRBV18 to TRBJ1-1; 8 bases line up with TRBD1. This CDR3 region has 16 residues. V trimming: 2 bases; J trimming: 2 bases; junction bases outside the gene matches: 7. In germline, CDR1 is KGHSH, CDR2 LQKENI. The CDR3 here is CASSPGTGLLNTEAFF. The CDR3 bases are TGTGCCAGCTCACCAGGGACAGGCCTTCTTAACACTGAAGCTTTCTTT.

V usage is TRBV19 and J usage is TRBJ2-2; no reliable D call. The CDR3 is 13 residues long. V lost 5 bases to trimming and J lost 6 bases, with 10 bases between them. Germline V gives CDR1 LNHDA, CDR2 SQIVND (reference sequence). The CDR3 DNA sequence: TGTGCCAGTAGTGGCCCCGTTTCCGGGGAGCTGTTTTTT. It yields the protein CASSGPVSGELFF.

This clone was found once. In nucleotides, the CDR3 is TGCGCCAGCCGGGACAGCTCCACTGAAGCTTTCTTT. This encodes CASRDSSTEAFF. The chain joins TRBV10-2 to TRBJ1-1; 7 nucleotides match TRBD1. CDR1 WSHSY and CDR2 SAAADI come from the germline V gene. The V gene end was trimmed by 8 bases and the J gene end by 4 bases; junction bases not matched to a gene: 4. The CDR3 is 12 residues long.

The genes are TRBV29-1 and TRBJ1-1, with D hard to call. The germline V and J ends were trimmed by 4 bases and 0 bases, with 12 bases remaining between them. Germline CDR1 is SQVTM and CDR2 is ANQGSEA. The CDR3 sequence is 14 residues long. For the CDR3, the DNA is TGCAGCGTTGTCGGCGCTAGGATGAACACTGAAGCTTTCTTT. This codes for CSVVGARMNTEAFF.

The rearrangement joins TRBV5-1 to TRBJ1-2; 10 positions agree with TRBD1. The germline V gene has CDR1 SGHRS and CDR2 YFSETQ. Losses at the gene ends were 7 bases for V and 6 bases for J; bases not matched to a gene: 6. The length of the CDR3 is 13 residues. In DNA form, the CDR3 reads TGCGCCAGCGCACCGGGACAGGGGAATGGCTACACCTTC. It is translated as CASAPGQGNGYTF.

This clone was seen just once. The chain couples TRBV12-3 or TRBV12-4 to TRBJ1-2; TRBD1 is a possible D gene (5 bases). There are 13 residues in the CDR3. With 5 bases removed from V and 8 bases from J, the gap between germline ends came to 15 bases. CDR3 sequence: CASSPQTVGGYTF. Written as DNA, the CDR3 is TGTGCCAGCAGTCCTCAGACAGTAGGCGGCTACACCTTC.

The J gene is TRBJ2-7, the V gene TRBV11-3, with D possibly matching TRBD2 (6 bases). This CDR3 comprises 14 residues. With 6 bases removed from V and 0 bases from J, the gap between germline ends came to 12 bases. Germline V CDR1 and CDR2: SGHNT, YENEEA. The CDR3 loop is CASSRRGSSYEQYF. As DNA, the CDR3 is TGTGCCAGCAGTCGGAGGGGCAGCTCCTACGAGCAGTACTTC.

This chain connects TRBV27 to TRBJ1-5; D is unclear. The CDR3 totals 16 residues. V was pared by 0 bases and J by 4 bases, with 13 bases between. Germline-derived CDR1 and CDR2 are MNHEY and SMNVEV (reference sequence). The DNA of the CDR3 is TGTGCCAGCAGTTTATCAGCCCCGCGGGGTAATCAGCCCCAGCATTTT. Translation: CASSLSAPRGNQPQHF.

This clone was found once. This chain connects TRBV5-1 to TRBJ2-1, with TRBD1 identical over 8 bases. Per germline, CDR1 SGHRS and CDR2 YFSETQ. This CDR3 region has 15 residues. V was pared by 2 bases and J by 6 bases, with 7 bases of the junction left unmatched. The CDR3 DNA is TGCGCCAGCAGCTTAGTACAGGGGGTTGTCAATGAGCAGTTCTTC. Its protein is CASSLVQGVVNEQFF.

A few counts support this clone. As DNA, the CDR3 is TGTGCCAGCAGCTCGAGGACTAGCGGGACTGAGCAGTTCTTC. Amino acid sequence: CASSSRTSGTEQFF. The chain has TRBV11-2 and TRBJ2-1, with TRBD2 matching over 12 bases. The ends lost 4 bases at V and 9 bases at J; junction bases unmatched: 4. CDR3 length equals 14 residues. Looked up from germline, CDR1 is SGHAT and CDR2 is FQNNGV.

This clone appeared a single time. The chain has TRBV19 and TRBJ2-2, with TRBD1 identical over 8 bases. After removal of 5 bases from V and 1 base from J, the junction contained 3 bases not matched to a gene. This CDR3 has 15 amino acids. The germline V gene has CDR1 LNHDA and CDR2 SQIVND (reference sequence). The CDR3 DNA sequence: TGTGCCAGTAGTGCTGGACAGGGGAACACCGGGGAGCTGTTTTTT. Protein sequence: CASSAGQGNTGELFF.

V is TRBV7-8 and J is TRBJ2-7, with D unresolved. Germline CDR1 and CDR2: SGHVS and FQNEAQ. The V end was cut by 2 bases, the J end by 1 base, with 6 bases between. The CDR3 covers 13 residues. This CDR3 is CASSLWQSYEQYF. The CDR3 DNA reads as TGTGCCAGCAGCTTATGGCAGTCCTACGAGCAGTACTTC.

The chain recombines TRBV15 with TRBJ1-1; unclear D gene. The CDR3 runs 14 residues. V lost 3 bases and J lost 5, with 13 bases in between. The germline CDR1 and CDR2 sequences are LNHNV and YYDKDF (reference sequence). The CDR3 sequence: CATSRAVAGTEAFF. The CDR3 bases are TGTGCCACCAGCAGGGCAGTGGCGGGTACTGAAGCTTTCTTT.

V usage is TRBV29-1 and J usage is TRBJ1-1; a weak D match, TRBD1 (5 bases). The V end was cut by 7 bases, the J end by 0 bases, with 9 bases between. The CDR3 runs 12 residues. CDR1 SQVTM and CDR2 ANQGSEA come from the germline V gene. As DNA, the CDR3 is TGCAGCGGTAAACAGGTGAACACTGAAGCTTTCTTT. Translation gives CSGKQVNTEAFF.

This chain connects TRBV10-3 to TRBJ1-2; D is possibly TRBD1 (6 bases). Deletions cut 0 bases from V and 4 bases from J, with 12 bases between. Germline V gives CDR1 ENHRY, CDR2 SYGVKD. The CDR3 consists of 15 residues. The CDR3 spells CAISESLLGAYGYTF. DNA of the CDR3: TGTGCCATCAGTGAGTCGTTGTTGGGGGCCTATGGCTACACCTTC.

The chain combines TRBV2 with TRBJ1-1; no clear D. Deletions cut 3 bases from V and 0 bases from J, with 8 bases between. Germline assignment: CDR1 SNHLY and CDR2 FYNNEI. The CDR3 consists of 14 residues. In DNA form, the CDR3 reads TGTGCCAGCAGTGACAGAATAATGAACACTGAAGCTTTCTTT. This codes for CASSDRIMNTEAFF.

The V call is TRBV2, the J call TRBJ1-1; 10 nucleotides agree with TRBD1. This CDR3 has 16 amino acids. Germline V CDR1 and CDR2: SNHLY, FYNNEI. V was pared by 4 bases and J by 4 bases, with 9 bases of the junction left unmatched. Here the CDR3 reads CASSVFGTGDSTEAFF. The DNA of the CDR3 is TGTGCCAGCAGTGTATTCGGGACAGGGGATTCCACTGAAGCTTTCTTT.

This clone came up a few times. This chain joins TRBV6-5 and TRBJ1-2; TRBD1 is a possible D gene (5 bases). V gave up 6 bases and J gave up 2 bases, with 10 bases separating them. The CDR3 totals 13 residues. The V gene's germline CDR1 is MNHEY and CDR2 SVGAGI. CDR3 DNA: TGTGCCAGCAGGATCCAGGGAAACTATGGCTACACCTTC. Protein: CASRIQGNYGYTF.

This chain links TRBV11-3 with TRBJ1-6, with D perhaps TRBD1 (5 bases). This CDR3 is built from 21 residues. Germline V gene data show CDR1 as SGHNT and CDR2 as YENEEA. The V end was cut by 0 bases, the J end by 0 bases, with 21 bases between. DNA for the CDR3: TGTGCCAGCAGCTTAGATGACTGGGGTCCAGGGCTGCGCTCCTATAATTCACCCCTCCACTTT. As protein: CASSLDDWGPGLRSYNSPLHF.

This chain joins TRBV5-6 and TRBJ2-7; D perhaps matches TRBD2 (5 bases). CDR3 length: 15 residues. V was cut by 3 bases and J by 2 bases, with 15 bases left in between. The V gene's germline CDR1 is SGHDT and CDR2 YYEEEE. CDR3: CASSSPGMEAYEQYF. In DNA form, the CDR3 reads TGTGCCAGCAGCTCCCCAGGCATGGAGGCCTACGAGCAGTACTTC. Combining the CDR3 with reference TRBV5-6 and TRBJ2-7 gives the whole variable domain DAGVTQSPTHLIKTRGQQVTLRCSPKSGHDTVSWYQQALGQGPQFIFQYYEEEERQRGNFPDRFSGHQFPNYSSELNVNALLLGDSALYLCASSSPGMEAYEQYFGPGTRLTVT.

V is TRBV30 and J is TRBJ2-7; D may be TRBD2 (6 bases). Between the trimmed V and J ends, which lost 6 bases and 0 bases, there was a span of 15 bases. This CDR3 contains 14 residues. In germline, CDR1 is GTSNPN, CDR2 SVGIG (reference sequence). The CDR3 loop is CACSLHGGSYEQYF. For the CDR3, the DNA is TGTGCCTGCTCCCTTCACGGGGGCTCCTACGAGCAGTACTTC.

V is TRBV30 and J is TRBJ1-1, with a possible D match to TRBD1 (6 bases). The germline V gene encodes CDR1 GTSNPN and CDR2 SVGIG (reference sequence). This CDR3 is 16 amino acids long. Trimming removed 1 base from V and 0 bases from J, with 15 bases in between. CDR3 in amino acids: CAWSAQQGWVNTEAFF. CDR3 nucleotide sequence: TGTGCCTGGAGTGCTCAACAGGGTTGGGTGAACACTGAAGCTTTCTTT. Full variable domain (missing parts from reference TRBV30 and TRBJ1-1): SQTIHQWPATLVQPVGSPLSLECTVEGTSNPNLYWYRQAAGRGLQLLFYSVGIGQISSEVPQNLSASRPQDRQFILSSKKLLLSDSGFYLCAWSAQQGWVNTEAFFGQGTRLTVV.

V is TRBV5-5 and J is TRBJ1-3; perhaps TRBD1 as D (6 bases). Trimming took off 4 bases at V and 6 bases at J, with 11 bases between the two ends. Germline CDR1 and CDR2: SGHKS and YYEKEE (reference sequence). The CDR3 totals 13 residues. CDR3 sequence reads: CASSIGGTNTIYF. The CDR3 nucleotides read TGTGCCAGCAGCATAGGGGGAACAAACACCATATATTTT. The full variable domain, completed using reference TRBV5-5 and TRBJ1-3, is DAGVTQSPTHLIKTRGQQVTLRCSPISGHKSVSWYQQVLGQGPQFIFQYYEKEERGRGNFPDRFSARQFPNYSSELNVNALLLGDSALYLCASSIGGTNTIYFGEGSWLTVV.

This chain joins TRBV7-2 and TRBJ2-7; TRBD2 matches at 11 bases. V was pared by 7 bases and J by 2 bases, with 7 bases of the junction left unmatched. Germline V gene sequence: CDR1 SGHTA, CDR2 FQGNSA. There are 15 residues in the CDR3. The CDR3 region has the DNA TGTGCCAGCACCCTTGGGACTAGCGGTGCCTACGAGCAGTACTTC. Its protein product is CASTLGTSGAYEQYF.